This entry lists 29 T cell receptor beta chains sequenced from one sample in a study of blood T cell repertoires in COVID-19. TCRdb keeps only in-frame clones here, not all; method: immunoSEQ multiplex PCR. The sample includes about 310,000 clones, 90% of them seen just once. Sequenced sample: peripheral blood. These receptors came from a woman aged 40 to 50 with COVID-19, enrolled during active disease.

This chain links TRBV30 with TRBJ1-6; tentative D call: TRBD1 (6 bases). V lost 5 bases and J 6 bases, leaving 17 bases between the germline ends. The CDR3 sequence is 15 residues long. CDR1 is GTSNPN, CDR2 SVGIG, per germline (reference sequence). The CDR3 DNA is TGTGCCTGGTGGCCTCACAGGGTTGGTAATTCACCCCTCCACTTT. Its translation: CAWWPHRVGNSPLHF.

The chain employs TRBV6-1 and TRBJ2-7; tentative D call: TRBD1 (6 bases). Per germline, CDR1 MNHNS and CDR2 SASEGT. Trimming took off 2 bases at V and 0 bases at J, with 11 bases between the two ends. The CDR3 covers 15 residues. CDR3 in DNA: TGTGCCAGCAGTGAAAGAGGGGGATACTCCTACGAGCAGTACTTC. Its translation: CASSERGGYSYEQYF.

The count of this clone is one. The chain recombines TRBV5-6 with TRBJ2-3, with TRBD2 matching over 11 bases. This CDR3 region has 16 residues. With V trimmed by 5 bases and J by 10 bases, 15 bases remained unmatched. Germline CDR1 and CDR2: SGHDT and YYEEEE. The CDR3 DNA sequence: TGTGCCAGCAGGGCCCTGTCACTAGCGGGAGTCGAAGCGCAGTATTTT. This codes for CASRALSLAGVEAQYF. The full variable domain, in which reference TRBV5-6 and TRBJ2-3 provide the parts outside the CDR3, is DAGVTQSPTHLIKTRGQQVTLRCSPKSGHDTVSWYQQALGQGPQFIFQYYEEEERQRGNFPDRFSGHQFPNYSSELNVNALLLGDSALYLCASRALSLAGVEAQYFGPGTRLTVL.

The V gene is TRBV25-1, the J gene TRBJ1-2, with 7 nucleotides matching TRBD1. Looked up from germline, CDR1 is MGHDK and CDR2 is SYGVNS. CDR3 length: 13 residues. V shed 8 bases and J 0 bases; nucleotides not matched to a gene: 3. The chain's CDR3 is CASRDSANYGYTF. CDR3 nucleotides: TGTGCCAGCCGGGACAGCGCTAACTATGGCTACACCTTC.

The chain has TRBV9 and TRBJ2-3; maybe TRBD2 (5 bases). Per germline, CDR1 SGDLS and CDR2 YYNGEE. Between the trimmed V and J ends, which lost 4 bases and 0 bases, there was a span of 24 bases. There are 19 residues in the CDR3. The CDR3 loop reads CASSSTLSGSVGSTDTQYF. The CDR3 region has the DNA TGTGCCAGCAGCTCCACATTAAGTGGGAGCGTCGGAAGCACAGATACGCAGTATTTT.

The chain employs TRBV28 and TRBJ2-3; 8 bases are a match to TRBD2. CDR1 MDHEN and CDR2 SYDVKM come from the germline V gene. V gave up 2 bases and J gave up 1 base; unmatched junction bases: 2. This CDR3 spans 15 amino acids. The CDR3 sequence is CASSLMTSGTDTQYF. The DNA of the CDR3 is TGTGCCAGCAGTTTAATGACTAGCGGCACAGATACGCAGTATTTT.

The chain has TRBV18 and TRBJ2-2; TRBD2 aligns across 11 bases. CDR1 and CDR2 (germline): KGHSH, LQKENI. J lost 6 bases, V lost 4 bases, and 10 bases had no gene match. This CDR3 is 17 amino acids long. The CDR3 DNA reads as TGTGCCAGCTCACTCTCGAGACTAGCGGGAATCGCCGGGGAGCTGTTTTTT. Translating gives CASSLSRLAGIAGELFF.

This clone appeared once. CDR3 nucleotide sequence: TGTGCCAGCATAGGGGTTTTGGATGATCAGCCCCAGCATTTT. Protein: CASIGVLDDQPQHF. The chain has TRBV6-5 and TRBJ1-5, with a weak D call TRBD1 (5 bases). Between the trimmed V and J ends, which lost 7 bases and 5 bases, there was a span of 15 bases. The germline V gene encodes CDR1 MNHEY and CDR2 SVGAGI. This CDR3 spans 14 amino acids.

The gene calls are TRBV7-2 and TRBJ2-3, with 9 bases lining up with TRBD2. The CDR3 loop spans 15 amino acids. V dropped 5 bases and J dropped 8; count of bases not matched to a gene: 11. Per germline, CDR1 SGHTA and CDR2 FQGNSA. As DNA, the CDR3 is TGTGCCAGCAGCCCCCCCTGGCGGGAGGGAAGTACGCAGTATTTT. Residues: CASSPPWREGSTQYF.

The CDR3 DNA reads TGTGCCAGCAAGGGGGCCGTCTCTGGAAACACCATATATTTT. Encoded protein: CASKGAVSGNTIYF. This sequence joins TRBV2 and TRBJ1-3; TRBD1 matches at 7 bases. The CDR3 has 14 residues. V lost 7 bases, J lost 0 bases, and 3 bases stayed unmatched. Germline-derived CDR1 and CDR2 are SNHLY and FYNNEI.

The chain recombines TRBV6-2 or TRBV6-3 with TRBJ2-2, with D possibly being TRBD2 (6 bases). V lost 6 bases and J 4 bases, leaving 24 bases between the germline ends. Germline values: CDR1 MNHEY, CDR2 SVGEGT. The CDR3 is made up of 18 amino acids. CDR3 protein: CASSLRAGPRGVTGELFF. In DNA form, the CDR3 reads TGTGCCAGCAGCCTCCGGGCGGGGCCCAGAGGGGTCACCGGGGAGCTGTTTTTT.

The chain recombines TRBV5-4 with TRBJ2-5; D perhaps matches TRBD2 (6 bases). The germline V gene has CDR1 SGHNT and CDR2 YYREEE (reference sequence). The CDR3 extends over 14 amino acids. The V gene lost 4 bases and the J gene lost 5 bases, with 15 bases spanning the gap. Here the CDR3 DNA reads TGTGCCAGCAGCCCGGAGGGACCCTGGGAGACCCAGTACTTC. Residues: CASSPEGPWETQYF. Full variable domain (outside the CDR3, taken from reference TRBV5-4 and TRBJ2-5): ETGVTQSPTHLIKTRGQQVTLRCSSQSGHNTVSWYQQALGQGPQFIFQYYREEENGRGNFPPRFSGLQFPNYSSELNVNALELDDSALYLCASSPEGPWETQYFGPGTRLLVL.

This sequence joins TRBV30 and TRBJ1-5, with a possible D match to TRBD1 (6 bases). From germline, CDR1 is GTSNPN and CDR2 SVGIG (reference sequence). The CDR3 is made up of 13 amino acids. The CDR3 spells CAGSGGGLQPQHF. CDR3 sequence (DNA): TGTGCTGGTTCGGGGGGCGGACTTCAGCCCCAGCATTTT.

This clone has a single count. The chain couples TRBV18 to TRBJ2-7; D uncertain. Trimming cost V 4 bases and J 6 bases, with 7 bases left between them. The length of the CDR3 is 11 residues. Germline CDR1 and CDR2: KGHSH and LQKENI. The DNA for the CDR3 is TGTGCCAGCTCACTTTCGTTCGAGCAGTACTTC. The encoded protein is CASSLSFEQYF.

The chain is built from TRBV28 and TRBJ1-1; D possibly corresponds to TRBD1 (6 bases). The CDR3 length is 15 residues. The V end lost 2 bases, the J end lost 3 bases, and 13 bases lay between the germline ends. Per germline, CDR1 MDHEN and CDR2 SYDVKM. The CDR3 DNA reads TGTGCCAGCAGTTTACCTGGGGGCATGGACACTGAAGCTTTCTTT. Translating it yields CASSLPGGMDTEAFF.

The chain recombines TRBV5-1 with TRBJ2-1; TRBD1 aligns across 10 bases. CDR1 is SGHRS and CDR2 is YFSETQ in the germline V gene. CDR3 length equals 16 residues. V dropped 4 bases and J dropped 5; count of bases not matched to a gene: 9. This CDR3 is CASSRGGGQGDNEQFF. The CDR3 bases are TGCGCCAGCAGCCGGGGAGGAGGACAGGGGGACAATGAGCAGTTCTTC.

This clone was counted between two and nine times. This chain connects TRBV4-2 to TRBJ1-1, with TRBD1 identical over 7 bases. The V gene's germline CDR1 is LGHNA and CDR2 YNFKEQ. V lost 2 bases and J lost 2; bases outside the gene matches: 5. CDR3 length: 15 amino acids. The CDR3 sequence: CASSQTTGLNTEAFF. The CDR3, as DNA: TGTGCCAGCAGCCAAACGACAGGGTTAAACACTGAAGCTTTCTTT.

The genes are TRBV23-1 and TRBJ1-4; the D gene is possibly TRBD1 (5 bases). TRBV23-1 is known as an ORF, though its function is uncertain. The V gene lost 6 bases and the J gene lost 13 bases, with 21 bases spanning the gap. The CDR3 runs 14 residues. The CDR3 is CASSPGMSRWRLFF. The CDR3 nucleotides are TGCGCCAGCAGCCCAGGGATGTCCCGATGGAGACTGTTTTTT.

This clone was recorded a few times. This chain joins TRBV2 and TRBJ1-3; D gene uncertain. V was shortened by 9 bases and J by 3 bases, with 6 bases between the two germline ends. The germline CDR1 and CDR2 sequences are SNHLY and FYNNEI. The CDR3 runs to 11 residues. The CDR3 loop reads CASSVGNTIYF. The DNA of the CDR3 is TGTGCCAGTTCGGTTGGAAACACCATATATTTT.

For the CDR3, the DNA is TGCAGTGCTAGTGGGGCGGGATACACAGATACGCAGTATTTT. Translation gives CSASGAGYTDTQYF. The J gene is TRBJ2-3, the V gene TRBV20-1; tentative D call: TRBD2 (6 bases). CDR3 length equals 14 residues. V was cut by 3 bases and J by 2 bases, with 12 bases left in between. Germline V lookup: CDR1 DFQATT, CDR2 SNEGSKA (reference sequence).

V and J are TRBV28 and TRBJ2-7; possibly TRBD1 for D (6 bases). V was pared by 5 bases and J by 6 bases, with 17 bases between. CDR3 size: 14 residues. Germline lookup yields CDR1 MDHEN and CDR2 SYDVKM. CDR3 residues: CASSLRGPLREQYF. CDR3 DNA sequence: TGTGCCAGCAGTCTCAGGGGCCCTCTACGCGAGCAGTACTTC. Variable domain in full (rest from reference TRBV28 and TRBJ2-7): DVKVTQSSRYLVKRTGEKVFLECVQDMDHENMFWYRQDPGLGLRLIYFSYDVKMKEKGDIPEGYSVSREKKERFSLILESASTNQTSMYLCASSLRGPLREQYFGPGTRLTVT.

This clone turned up a few times. The rearrangement joins TRBV28 to TRBJ1-2; D gene uncertain. V lost 5 bases, J lost 3 bases, and 13 bases lay in between. Germline V CDR1 and CDR2: MDHEN, SYDVKM. This CDR3 region has 14 residues. CDR3 loop: CASSVSHSDYGYTF. CDR3 nucleotide sequence: TGTGCCAGCAGTGTAAGCCATTCGGACTATGGCTACACCTTC.

J is TRBJ2-3 and V is TRBV29-1; D might be TRBD1 (5 bases). With 0 bases removed from V and 5 bases from J, the gap between germline ends came to 12 bases. Germline V gene sequence: CDR1 SQVTM, CDR2 ANQGSEA. CDR3 length equals 14 residues. DNA for the CDR3: TGCAGCGTTGAAGAAAATACAGGAAGAGATACGCAGTATTTT. It is translated as CSVEENTGRDTQYF.

V usage is TRBV7-2 and J usage is TRBJ2-7; no definite D call. The CDR3 is 12 residues long. The V gene's germline CDR1 is SGHTA and CDR2 FQGNSA. Trimming removed 1 base at V and 3 bases at J, with 4 bases between. The CDR3 loop reads CASSLVLYEQYF. In DNA form, the CDR3 reads TGTGCCAGCAGCTTAGTCCTCTACGAGCAGTACTTC.

This chain connects TRBV7-9 to TRBJ1-5; no definite D call. V gave up 5 bases and J gave up 7 bases, with 18 bases separating them. The CDR3 runs to 15 residues. The germline gives CDR1 SEHNR, CDR2 FQNEAQ (reference sequence). Here the CDR3 reads CASSALTEIHQPQHF. For the CDR3, the DNA is TGTGCCAGCAGCGCCCTAACAGAAATCCACCAGCCCCAGCATTTT.

The genes are TRBV10-3 and TRBJ2-1; D might be TRBD2 (5 bases). The CDR3 runs to 17 residues. CDR1 and CDR2 from the germline V gene are ENHRY and SYGVKD. Between the trimmed V and J ends, which lost 3 bases and 0 bases, there was a span of 15 bases. The CDR3 sequence: CAISELTKPNSYNEQFF. CDR3 in DNA: TGTGCCATCAGTGAATTGACTAAACCGAACTCCTACAATGAGCAGTTCTTC.

The chain links TRBV6-2 or TRBV6-3 to TRBJ1-5; a weak D match, TRBD1 (5 bases). Trimming left V 4 bases short and J 7 bases short, with 14 bases between. The CDR3 is made up of 14 amino acids. Per germline, CDR1 MNHEY and CDR2 SVGEGT. The CDR3 sequence: CASSSQGGNQPQHF. The CDR3 DNA follows: TGTGCCAGCAGTTCGCAGGGAGGTAACCAGCCCCAGCATTTT.

The chain uses TRBV6-2 or TRBV6-3 and TRBJ1-1, with D possibly being TRBD1 (6 bases). CDR3 length: 15 amino acids. V lost 0 bases to trimming and J lost 5 bases, with 13 bases between them. In germline, CDR1 is MNHEY, CDR2 SVGEGT. DNA for the CDR3: TGTGCCAGCAGTTACTCGCTCAGGGGTCTTACTGAAGCTTTCTTT. This sequence encodes CASSYSLRGLTEAFF.

This chain connects TRBV4-3 to TRBJ2-6; D is unclear. The germline V gene encodes CDR1 LGHNA and CDR2 YSLEER. V was shortened by 5 bases and J by 0 bases, with 11 bases between the two germline ends. The CDR3 sequence is 16 residues long. The CDR3 bases are TGCGCCAGCAGCTTCCTCTCCGGCTCTGGGGCCAACGTCCTGACTTTC. Its translation is CASSFLSGSGANVLTF.